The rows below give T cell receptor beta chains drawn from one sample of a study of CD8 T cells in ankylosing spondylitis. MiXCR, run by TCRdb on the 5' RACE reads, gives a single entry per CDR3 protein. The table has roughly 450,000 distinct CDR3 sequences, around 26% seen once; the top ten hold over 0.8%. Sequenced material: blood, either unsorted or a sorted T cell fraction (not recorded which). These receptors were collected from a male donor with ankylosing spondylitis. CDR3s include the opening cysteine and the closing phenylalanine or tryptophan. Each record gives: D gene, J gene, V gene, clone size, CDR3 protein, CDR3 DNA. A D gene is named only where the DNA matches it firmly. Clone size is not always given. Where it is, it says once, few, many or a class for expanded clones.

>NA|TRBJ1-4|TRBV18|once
CASSLTQTNEKLFF
TGTGCCAGCTCACTTACACAGACTAATGAAAAACTGTTTTTT
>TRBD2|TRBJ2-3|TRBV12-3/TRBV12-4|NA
CASSPGTSGYTDTQYF
TGTGCCAGCAGTCCGGGGACTAGCGGATACACAGATACGCAGTATTTT
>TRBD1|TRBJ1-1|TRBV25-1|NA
CASGDRLNTEAFF
TGTGCCAGCGGGGACAGACTCAACACTGAAGCTTTCTTT
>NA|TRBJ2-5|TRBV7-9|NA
CASSSPLAWDQETQYF
TGTGCCAGCAGCTCCCCTCTGGCGTGGGACCAGGAGACCCAGTACTTC
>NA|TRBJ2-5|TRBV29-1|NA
CSVGAAQETQYF
TGCAGCGTGGGGGCTGCTCAAGAGACCCAGTACTTC
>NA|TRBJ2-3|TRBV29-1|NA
CSVEDLGGLGTDTQYF
TGCAGCGTTGAAGACTTGGGGGGCTTAGGGACAGATACGCAGTATTTT
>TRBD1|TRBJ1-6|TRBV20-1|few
CSVPRDREVSPLHF
TGCAGTGTTCCCCGGGACAGGGAAGTTTCACCCCTCCACTTT
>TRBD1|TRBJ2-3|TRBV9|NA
CASSGRGTNTDTQYF
TGTGCCAGCAGCGGCAGGGGGACAAACACAGATACGCAGTATTTT
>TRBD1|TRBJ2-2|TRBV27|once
CASSPDRGLGGELFF
TGTGCCAGCAGCCCCGACAGGGGGCTTGGCGGGGAGCTGTTTTTT
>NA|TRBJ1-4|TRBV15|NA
CATSRGDLGAEKLFF
TGTGCCACCAGCAGAGGGGACCTGGGAGCTGAAAAACTGTTTTTT